This T cell receptor (beta chain) was sequenced for a study of cytomegalovirus exposure and HLA in healthy donors. The PCR employed 60 Vbeta primers together with 13 Jbeta primers. The method was immunoSEQ multiplex PCR; TCRdb's version includes in-frame clones alone and lacks a portion of them. Here the sample spans roughly 43,000 clones, approximately 77% being singletons. Details on this clone: Its antigen is undetermined.

Germline V gives CDR1 SGHRS, CDR2 YFSETQ. The CDR3 runs to 16 residues. Unmatched junction bases numbered 6, after V lost 4 bases and J lost 3 bases. Study-level findings and limits: Trimming of TCR beta V- and J-genes showed a link, identified in a later analysis, to a missense DCLRE1C variant.

Sequenced: PBMCs. The TCR was taken from a man aged 25 to 40 in good health and CMV-seronegative. This sequence joins TRBV5-1 and TRBJ2-3; 12 nucleotides agree with TRBD2. DNA for the CDR3: TGCGCCAGCAGCCCGCTAGCGGGAGGGGGGACAGATACGCAGTATTTT. Translating it yields CASSPLAGGGTDTQYF.